This T cell receptor beta chain was sequenced for a study of neurological immune-mediated disorders. General study findings and limits: TCR clonal expansion peaked in HTLV-1-associated myelopathy patients and was lowest in multiple sclerosis patients. The expanded clones of different subjects shared no CDR3 amino acid sequences (suggesting private repertoires in all groups).

Each CDR3 protein gets one entry after TCRdb re-called the 5' RACE reads with MiXCR. This table has more than 35,000 distinct CDR3 sequences, 2.5% to 3.5% appearing once. This clonotype was detected ten times or more. Its antigen is not identified. V shed 0 bases and J shed 2 bases, with 14 bases lying between them. CDR1 is DFQATT, CDR2 SNEGSKA, per germline (reference sequence). This CDR3 has 17 residues. The unsorted libraries originated from 2 million PBMCs kept at -80 C. The gene calls are TRBV20-1 and TRBJ2-6, with D perhaps being TRBD1 or TRBD2 (5 bases each). Material for sequencing was PBMCs. This TCR was recovered from a woman aged 45-65 years with multiple sclerosis. The CDR3 spells CSARDGDLGAGANVLTF. CDR3 bases: TGCAGTGCTAGAGACGGGGACCTGGGGGCTGGGGCCAACGTCCTGACTTTC.